The 20 T cell receptor beta chains in this list originate from one sample, sequenced in a study of blood T cell repertoires in COVID-19. Here immunoSEQ multiplex PCR was the method, and the copy in TCRdb shows in-frame clones only, minus some. Here the sample spans more than 200,000 clones, less than 90% being singletons. Input material: peripheral blood. These receptor sequences come from a woman aged 70-85 years with active or convalescent COVID-19.

This sequence joins TRBV18 and TRBJ1-2; perhaps TRBD1 as D (6 bases). V was clipped by 4 bases and J by 4 bases, with 7 bases between them. Germline assignment: CDR1 KGHSH and CDR2 LQKENI. This CDR3 is 12 amino acids long. The CDR3 loop is CASSQDSYGYTF. CDR3 bases: TGTGCCAGCTCACAGGACAGCTATGGCTACACCTTC.

Worth noting for this clone: Other DNA sequences within the sample encode an identical CDR3. V is TRBV29-1 and J is TRBJ1-5, with 10 nucleotides matching TRBD1. The junction had 7 bases not matched to a gene; V was cut back by 5 bases and J by 0 bases. The CDR3 length is 16 residues. Germline CDR1 and CDR2: SQVTM and ANQGSEA. The DNA for the CDR3 is TGCAGCGTTCGGACAGGGGGGACCGATAGCAATCAGCCCCAGCATTTT. Its protein is CSVRTGGTDSNQPQHF.

The sample holds one count of this clone. This chain joins TRBV30 and TRBJ1-5, with D possibly being TRBD1 (6 bases). The CDR3 spans 13 residues. Germline-derived CDR1 and CDR2 are GTSNPN and SVGIG (reference sequence). The V gene lost 3 bases and the J gene lost 3 bases, with 9 bases spanning the gap. CDR3 residues: CAWRRTDNQPQHF. In DNA form, the CDR3 reads TGTGCCTGGAGGCGGACAGACAATCAGCCCCAGCATTTT. The full variable domain, in which reference TRBV30 and TRBJ1-5 provide the parts outside the CDR3, is SQTIHQWPATLVQPVGSPLSLECTVEGTSNPNLYWYRQAAGRGLQLLFYSVGIGQISSEVPQNLSASRPQDRQFILSSKKLLLSDSGFYLCAWRRTDNQPQHFGDGTRLSIL.

On this clone itself: The sample carries other DNA sequences with the same CDR3. The CDR3 loop is CASSQEGQSNEKLFF. The CDR3 DNA reads as TGTGCCAGCAGCCAAGAGGGGCAATCTAATGAAAAACTGTTTTTT. The rearrangement links TRBV3-1 (or the pseudogene TRBV3-2) to TRBJ1-4; the D gene is possibly TRBD1 (5 bases). CDR1 is LGHDT and CDR2 is YNNKEL in the germline V gene (reference sequence). This CDR3 is built from 15 residues. Trimming removed 0 bases from V and 3 bases from J, with 8 bases in between.

The chain links TRBV6-5 to TRBJ1-5; the match to TRBD1 covers 7 bases. With V trimmed by 10 bases and J by 6 bases, 9 bases remained unmatched. Germline loops: CDR1 MNHEY, CDR2 SVGAGI. This CDR3 comprises 13 residues. Here the CDR3 reads CAIDRENGQPQHF. CDR3 in DNA: TGTGCCATCGACAGGGAGAACGGTCAGCCCCAGCATTTT.

The V call is TRBV12-3 or TRBV12-4, the J call TRBJ1-6; D unresolved. V lost 3 bases and J 10 bases, leaving 7 bases between the germline ends. The CDR3 totals 12 residues. As DNA, the CDR3 is TGTGCCAGCAGTTTTCTCTACTCACCCCTCCACTTT. Protein sequence: CASSFLYSPLHF.

This chain links TRBV29-1 with TRBJ2-1; TRBD2 is a possible D gene (5 bases). The CDR3 is 12 amino acids. V was shortened by 8 bases and J by 3 bases, with 11 bases between the two germline ends. Germline CDR1 is SQVTM and CDR2 is ANQGSEA. In DNA, the CDR3 is TGCAGCCCCGCCCGGGACTACAATGAGCAGTTCTTC. The encoded protein is CSPARDYNEQFF.

This clone was seen a few times. Other DNA sequences from this sample encode an identical CDR3 as well. The chain is built from TRBV5-4 and TRBJ1-6; 8 bases map to TRBD1. The CDR3 has 14 amino acids. Germline values: CDR1 SGHNT, CDR2 YYREEE (reference sequence). The trim removed 4 bases at V and 10 bases at J, leaving 7 bases unmatched. CDR3 residues: CASSLDRGGSPLHF. CDR3 DNA sequence: TGTGCCAGCAGCCTCGACAGGGGAGGATCACCCCTCCACTTT.

The rearrangement joins TRBV5-4 to TRBJ2-5; the D gene is possibly TRBD1 (6 bases). The CDR3 spans 15 residues. Trimming stripped 0 bases from V and 2 bases from J, with 11 bases between. Germline assignment: CDR1 SGHNT and CDR2 YYREEE (reference sequence). The CDR3 sequence is CASSLDIGQQETQYF. CDR3 sequence (DNA): TGTGCCAGCAGCTTGGATATAGGACAGCAAGAGACCCAGTACTTC.

J is TRBJ1-3 and V is TRBV5-8; D may be TRBD1 (5 bases). Germline V gene data show CDR1 as SGHTS and CDR2 as YDEGEE. Between the trimmed V and J ends, which lost 1 base and 2 bases, there was a span of 7 bases. CDR3 length: 14 amino acids. CDR3 sequence (DNA): TGTGCCAGCAGCTTGCTAGGGGCTGGAAACACCATATATTTT. Translating it yields CASSLLGAGNTIYF.

The chain employs TRBV7-9 and TRBJ1-2, with D hard to call. Trimming pared 7 bases from V and 4 bases from J, leaving 10 bases between. The CDR3 spans 12 residues. CDR1 is SEHNR, CDR2 FQNEAQ, per germline (reference sequence). The CDR3 reads CASTDGVYGYTF. The CDR3 DNA reads TGTGCCAGCACTGACGGGGTCTATGGCTACACCTTC.

Written as DNA, the CDR3 is TGTGCCAGCAGCTTAGGGAGGATGGGGTTTCGTGAAGCTTTCTTT. Amino acid sequence: CASSLGRMGFREAFF. The chain carries TRBV7-9 and TRBJ1-1, with D unresolved. This CDR3 has 15 amino acids. Deletions cut 1 base from V and 7 bases from J, with 16 bases between. Germline CDR1 SEHNR, CDR2 FQNEAQ (reference sequence). Using reference TRBV7-9 and TRBJ1-1 for the parts outside the CDR3, the full variable domain is DTGVSQNPRHKITKRGQNVTFRCDPISEHNRLYWYRQTLGQGPEFLTYFQNEAQLEKSRLLSDRFSAERPKGSFSTLEIQRTEQGDSAMYLCASSLGRMGFREAFFGQGTRLTVV.

This rearrangement joins TRBV3-1 (or the pseudogene TRBV3-2) to TRBJ2-1; no firm D call. The germline V gene encodes CDR1 LGHDT and CDR2 YNNKEL (reference sequence). Trimming stripped 0 bases from V and 10 bases from J, with 10 bases between. The CDR3 covers 13 residues. The CDR3 reads CASSQDLPPEQFF. The CDR3 coding sequence is TGTGCCAGCAGCCAAGATCTTCCCCCCGAGCAGTTCTTC.

The chain combines TRBV5-8 with TRBJ1-6; D unresolved. V was pared by 6 bases and J by 7 bases, with 11 bases between. CDR1 is SGHTS and CDR2 is YDEGEE in the germline V gene. The CDR3 sequence is 13 residues long. The CDR3 coding sequence is TGTGCCAGCAACCCCGGAGAAAATTCACCCCTCCACTTT. It encodes CASNPGENSPLHF.

CDR3 loop: CASSYSATGGYEKLFF. The CDR3 DNA is TGTGCCAGCAGTTACTCGGCGACAGGGGGCTATGAAAAACTGTTTTTT. The gene calls are TRBV6-5 and TRBJ1-4; 10 bases map to TRBD1. There are 16 residues in the CDR3. Germline V gene sequence: CDR1 MNHEY, CDR2 SVGAGI. After removal of 0 bases from V and 6 bases from J, the junction contained 4 bases not matched to a gene.

The chain is built from TRBV5-1 and TRBJ2-6; TRBD2 matches 7 bases. This CDR3 region has 16 residues. Germline lookup yields CDR1 SGHRS and CDR2 YFSETQ. The V segment lost 5 bases and the J segment 0 bases; nucleotides outside the gene matches: 5. CDR3 coding DNA: TGCGCCAGCAGGGGGGGGATTCCCTCTGGGGCCAACGTCCTGACTTTC. Protein product: CASRGGIPSGANVLTF.

This rearrangement joins TRBV18 to TRBJ2-2, with TRBD2 matching 7 bases. Germline-derived CDR1 and CDR2 are KGHSH and LQKENI. V was clipped by 6 bases and J by 5 bases; unmatched bases: 0. The CDR3 totals 12 residues. The DNA for the CDR3 is TGTGCCAGCTCGCGGGGGACCGGGGAGCTGTTTTTT. It specifies CASSRGTGELFF.

The chain is built from TRBV7-2 and TRBJ1-5, with 8 positions matching TRBD1. The CDR3 sequence is 14 residues long. Germline V gene sequence: CDR1 SGHTA, CDR2 FQGNSA. Trimming removed 5 bases from V and 7 bases from J; junction bases left unmatched: 7. CDR3 coding DNA: TGTGCCAGCAGCCCGGACAGGGATGGCCAGCCCCAGCATTTT. Its protein is CASSPDRDGQPQHF.

The V gene is TRBV6-5, the J gene TRBJ1-1, with 8 bases matching TRBD1. Germline V lookup: CDR1 MNHEY, CDR2 SVGAGI. Trimming cost V 5 bases and J 8 bases; bases outside gene matches: 7. The CDR3 is made up of 13 amino acids. DNA of the CDR3: TGTGCCAGCAGTCGCGACAGGGGCGAAGAAGCTTTCTTT. Translation: CASSRDRGEEAFF.

V usage is TRBV28 and J usage is TRBJ1-2; TRBD1 matches 10 bases. The V segment lost 5 bases and the J segment 4 bases; nucleotides outside the gene matches: 13. Germline CDR1 and CDR2: MDHEN and SYDVKM. This CDR3 is built from 17 residues. CDR3 amino acids: CASSTSTGGLTLYGYTF. In nucleotides, the CDR3 is TGTGCCAGCAGTACCTCGACAGGGGGCCTAACCCTCTATGGCTACACCTTC.